This T cell receptor (beta chain) was sequenced for a study of OX40 agonist ivuxolimab in advanced cancers. The wider study: Hepatocellular carcinoma, melanoma, renal cell or head and neck cancer affected the dose-escalation patients.

TCRdb keeps only in-frame clones here, not all; method: immunoSEQ multiplex PCR. The repertoire holds tens of thousands of clones, with around 94% as singletons. CDR3 length equals 16 residues. Per germline, CDR1 MNHEY and CDR2 SMNVEV (reference sequence). With 5 bases clipped from V and 2 bases from J, the junction kept 9 bases outside the gene matches. Enrollment shut out patients with autoimmune disease history or systemic immunosuppression. Points on this clone: Its antigen is as yet unknown.

Study-level points and caveats: Researchers report that CD8+ T cells had, on average, more expanded clones than CD4+. Compared with others, partial responders at 0.1-3.0 mg/kg displayed clonal expansion among the lowest.

This sample comprised CD4+ or CD8+ T cells sorted from blood, obtained in a trial of the OX40 agonist ivuxolimab. The TCR comes from an adult with an advanced solid tumor such as melanoma, head and neck, liver or kidney cancer. The J gene is TRBJ1-5, the V gene TRBV27, with TRBD1 matching 7 bases. The CDR3 nucleotides read TGTGCCAGCAGTCGCGGGCAGGGGGACGGCAATCAGCCCCAGCATTTT. Its translation is CASSRGQGDGNQPQHF.